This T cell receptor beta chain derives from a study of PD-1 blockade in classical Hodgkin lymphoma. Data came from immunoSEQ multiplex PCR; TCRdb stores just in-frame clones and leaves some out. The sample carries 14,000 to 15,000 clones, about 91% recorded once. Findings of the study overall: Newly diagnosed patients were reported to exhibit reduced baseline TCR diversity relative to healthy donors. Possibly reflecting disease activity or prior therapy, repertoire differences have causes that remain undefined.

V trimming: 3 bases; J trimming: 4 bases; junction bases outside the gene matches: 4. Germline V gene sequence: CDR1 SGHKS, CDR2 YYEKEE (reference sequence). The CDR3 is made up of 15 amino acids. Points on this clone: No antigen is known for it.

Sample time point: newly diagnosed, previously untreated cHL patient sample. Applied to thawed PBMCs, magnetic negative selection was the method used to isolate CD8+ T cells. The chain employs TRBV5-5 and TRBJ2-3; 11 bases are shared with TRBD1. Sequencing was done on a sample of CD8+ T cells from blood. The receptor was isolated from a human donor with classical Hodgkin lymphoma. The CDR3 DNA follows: TGTGCCAGCAGCTCGGGACAGGGGGTCGCAGATACGCAGTATTTT. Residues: CASSSGQGVADTQYF.